The 2 T cell receptor beta chains reported below all come from one sample, sequenced in a study of CD8 T cells in ankylosing spondylitis (dated by TCRdb to between 2016 and 2019). The method was 5' RACE. The reads were generated on an Illumina HiSeq 2500. TCRdb trimmed public reads at Q25 via fastp, called clones via MiXCR and kept in-frame beta chains. Here each entry gathers all rows of one CDR3 protein and keeps the most common genes and DNA. Recorded for this sample are 250,000 or so distinct CDR3 sequences; 20% to 30% of them occurred a single time. The top ten clones comprise roughly 0.67% of the sample. The sequencing sample was made of blood, either unsorted or a sorted T cell fraction (not recorded which). The receptors were gathered from a male donor with ankylosing spondylitis or in good health (not recorded which).

This clonotype was observed many times. The chain couples TRBV20-1 to TRBJ2-3, with unresolved D. The germline V gene encodes CDR1 DFQATT and CDR2 SNEGSKA (reference sequence). There are 14 residues in the CDR3. V was clipped by 0 bases and J by 1 base, with 8 bases between them. The DNA of the CDR3 is TGCAGTGCTAGAGATTACGGCGGCACAGATACGCAGTATTTT. Its translation is CSARDYGGTDTQYF.

This clonotype was observed a handful of times. The gene calls are TRBV6-1 and TRBJ2-7; D uncertain. V was pared by 10 bases and J by 0 bases, with 13 bases between. This CDR3 comprises 13 residues. Germline loops: CDR1 MNHNS, CDR2 SASEGT. CDR3 sequence reads: CATKTRSSYEQYF. CDR3 DNA sequence: TGTGCCACCAAAACCAGAAGCTCCTACGAGCAGTACTTC.